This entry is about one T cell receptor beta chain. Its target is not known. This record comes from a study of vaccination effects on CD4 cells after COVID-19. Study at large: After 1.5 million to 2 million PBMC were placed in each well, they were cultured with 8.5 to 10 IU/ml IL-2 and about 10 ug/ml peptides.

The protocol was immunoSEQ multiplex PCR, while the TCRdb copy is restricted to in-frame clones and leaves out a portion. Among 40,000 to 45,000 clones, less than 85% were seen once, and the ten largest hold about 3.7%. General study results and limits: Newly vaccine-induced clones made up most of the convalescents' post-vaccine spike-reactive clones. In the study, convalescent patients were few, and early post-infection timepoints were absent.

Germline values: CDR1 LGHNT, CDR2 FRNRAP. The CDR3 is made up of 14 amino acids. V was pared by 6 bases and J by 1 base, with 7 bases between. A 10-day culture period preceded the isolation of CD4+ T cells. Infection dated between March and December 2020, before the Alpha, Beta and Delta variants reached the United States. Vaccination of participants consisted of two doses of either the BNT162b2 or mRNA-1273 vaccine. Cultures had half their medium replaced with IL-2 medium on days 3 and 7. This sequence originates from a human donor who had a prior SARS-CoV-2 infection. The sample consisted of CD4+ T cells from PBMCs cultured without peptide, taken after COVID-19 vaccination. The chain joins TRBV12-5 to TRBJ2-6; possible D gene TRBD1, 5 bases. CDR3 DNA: TGTGCTAGTGGCCCAGGGTCTGGGGCCAACGTCCTGACTTTC. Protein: CASGPGSGANVLTF.